Following are 18 T cell receptor beta chains from one sample sequenced in a study of T cells in Graves' hyperthyroidism and ophthalmopathy. Researchers took RNA transcripts and amplified the TCR beta CDR3 regions from them. The HTBI primer set was used in a first-round RT-PCR of the TCR CDR3. TCRdb re-called the multiplex PCR reads through MiXCR, storing one row per CDR3 protein. In the table there are about 400,000 distinct CDR3 sequences, roughly 15% of which are singletons. Specimen: blood. These receptors originate from a woman under 40 with Graves' ophthalmopathy.

This clonotype appeared many times. This sequence joins TRBV30 and TRBJ2-6; D gene uncertain. Germline values: CDR1 GTSNPN, CDR2 SVGIG (reference sequence). The V and J ends lost 3 bases and 0 bases respectively, with 3 bases between them. The CDR3 sequence is 13 residues long. The CDR3 sequence: CAWRRSGANVLTF. The CDR3 nucleotides read TGTGCCTGGAGACGCTCTGGGGCCAACGTCCTGACTTTC. Together with reference TRBV30 and TRBJ2-6, the CDR3 gives the full variable domain: SQTIHQWPATLVQPVGSPLSLECTVEGTSNPNLYWYRQAAGRGLQLLFYSVGIGQISSEVPQNLSASRPQDRQFILSSKKLLLSDSGFYLCAWRRSGANVLTFGAGSRLTVL.

The chain is built from TRBV27 and TRBJ2-4, with D perhaps TRBD1 or TRBD2 (6 bases each). Germline V gives CDR1 MNHEY, CDR2 SMNVEV (reference sequence). V shed 0 bases and J shed 7 bases, with 16 bases lying between them. This CDR3 is 16 amino acids long. The CDR3 sequence is CASSLSAGDGGNIQYF. CDR3 DNA sequence: TGTGCCAGCAGTTTATCGGCTGGGGACGGGGGCAACATTCAGTACTTC.

This clonotype was counted ten times or more. The rearrangement links TRBV2 to TRBJ1-1, with a possible D match to TRBD1 (6 bases). The CDR3 runs to 11 residues. Germline lookup yields CDR1 SNHLY and CDR2 FYNNEI. V dropped 6 bases and J dropped 8 bases, with 10 bases sitting between them. This chain's CDR3 is CASRGQTEAFF. The CDR3 coding sequence is TGTGCCAGCAGAGGACAGACCGAAGCTTTCTTT.

This clonotype showed up many times. The chain carries TRBV5-1 and TRBJ1-1; 7 bases map to TRBD1. CDR3 length: 17 amino acids. V gave up 3 bases and J gave up 5 bases; unmatched junction bases: 16. Germline-derived CDR1 and CDR2 are SGHRS and YFSETQ. The CDR3 here is CASSSTGARQVVTEAFF. CDR3 nucleotides: TGCGCCAGCAGCTCAACAGGGGCGAGGCAGGTTGTGACTGAAGCTTTCTTT.

This clonotype appeared many times. The rearrangement uses TRBV20-1 and TRBJ2-4, with D perhaps matching TRBD1 or TRBD2 (5 bases each). Germline V CDR1 and CDR2: DFQATT, SNEGSKA (reference sequence). The CDR3 sequence is 13 residues long. V was trimmed by 3 bases and J by 4 bases, leaving 10 bases between them. The chain's CDR3 is CSARRGTKNIQYF. In nucleotides, the CDR3 is TGCAGTGCTAGGAGGGGAACAAAAAACATTCAGTACTTC.

This rearrangement joins TRBV5-4 to TRBJ2-5, with TRBD2 matching 9 bases. The germline V gene has CDR1 SGHNT and CDR2 YYREEE (reference sequence). Trimming removed 0 bases from V and 4 bases from J; junction bases left unmatched: 4. This CDR3 spans 15 amino acids. The CDR3 sequence: CASSLDGTSIETQYF. The CDR3 nucleotides are TGTGCCAGCAGCTTGGACGGGACTAGCATAGAGACCCAGTACTTC.

This clonotype was counted ten times or more. As DNA, the CDR3 is TGTGCCAGCTCCCAAAGAAGAGAGGGGGAGCTGTTTTTT. Encoded protein: CASSQRREGELFF. The chain joins TRBV2 to TRBJ2-2; no firm D call. CDR1 is SNHLY, CDR2 FYNNEI, per germline. The CDR3 loop spans 13 amino acids. Between the trimmed V and J ends, which lost 8 bases and 8 bases, there was a span of 15 bases.

The chain links TRBV20-1 to TRBJ2-5; 8 nucleotides line up with TRBD2. V dropped 4 bases and J dropped 5; count of bases not matched to a gene: 6. CDR3 size: 13 residues. Germline V lookup: CDR1 DFQATT, CDR2 SNEGSKA (reference sequence). CDR3 DNA sequence: TGCAGTGCTATGGACGGGGGGGCGGAGACCCAGTACTTC. Translation: CSAMDGGAETQYF.

This clonotype has ten or more counts. The rearrangement joins TRBV9 to TRBJ2-7; D may be TRBD2 (5 bases). Trimming cost V 6 bases and J 0 bases, with 16 bases left between them. CDR1 and CDR2 from the germline V gene are SGDLS and YYNGEE. The CDR3 extends over 15 amino acids. This CDR3 is CASNEAGDTSYEQYF. The CDR3 DNA is TGTGCCAGCAATGAGGCGGGCGACACCTCCTACGAGCAGTACTTC.

A few counts support this clonotype. The chain employs TRBV6-1 and TRBJ2-3; D gene unclear. Trimming shortened V by 5 bases and J by 6 bases, and 9 bases separated the two germline ends. The CDR3 spans 12 residues. CDR1 is MNHNS and CDR2 is SASEGT in the germline V gene. In DNA form, the CDR3 reads TGTGCCAGCAGTCCCCTTGCGGATACGCAGTATTTT. This sequence encodes CASSPLADTQYF.

The V gene is TRBV6-1, the J gene TRBJ1-1; D call uncertain. V shed 4 bases and J shed 0 bases, with 9 bases lying between them. The length of the CDR3 is 14 residues. CDR1 and CDR2 (germline): MNHNS, SASEGT. The CDR3 region has the DNA TGTGCCAGCAGTGCCACGAGGGTGAACACTGAAGCTTTCTTT. Translated, it gives CASSATRVNTEAFF.

In this sample, this clonotype turned up a few times. This sequence joins TRBV4-1 and TRBJ2-2; no clear D. The CDR3 runs 14 residues. Per germline, CDR1 MGHRA and CDR2 YSYEKL. V lost 1 base to trimming and J lost 4 bases, with 7 bases between them. The chain's CDR3 is CASSQGWGTGELFF. The CDR3 coding sequence is TGCGCCAGCAGCCAAGGGTGGGGCACCGGGGAGCTGTTTTTT.

This clonotype was seen at least ten times. The chain uses TRBV5-1 and TRBJ2-5; TRBD2 matches 8 bases. CDR1 SGHRS and CDR2 YFSETQ come from the germline V gene. V shed 1 base, J shed 2 bases, and the junction held 4 bases outside the gene matches. There are 15 residues in the CDR3. CDR3 region: CASSLTAGGQETQYF. DNA of the CDR3: TGCGCCAGCAGCTTGACGGCGGGGGGTCAAGAGACCCAGTACTTC.

This clonotype was observed a few times. V and J are TRBV11-2 and TRBJ2-2, with TRBD1 as a possible D gene (5 bases). Germline CDR1 is SGHAT and CDR2 is FQNNGV. Trimming left V 3 bases short and J 0 bases short, with 8 bases between. There are 15 residues in the CDR3. The CDR3 protein is CASSLQGSNTGELFF. The CDR3 DNA is TGTGCCAGCAGCTTGCAGGGCTCGAACACCGGGGAGCTGTTTTTT.

This clonotype was recorded a few times. Possible read error: a much larger clone is one base away. The chain combines TRBV20-1 with TRBJ2-1, with D maybe TRBD1 (6 bases). The CDR3 covers 16 residues. The V gene's germline CDR1 is DFQATT and CDR2 SNEGSKA (reference sequence). The CDR3 region is CSATPLGQSVFNEQLF. In DNA, the CDR3 is TGCAGTGCAACACCACTCGGACAGAGTGTATTCAATGAGCAGCTCTTC.

A note on this clonotype: A much larger clonotype is one base distant, so this may be a read error. The chain carries TRBV28 and TRBJ1-1; D gene unclear. V was pared by 7 bases and J by 0 bases, with 9 bases between. The CDR3 covers 13 residues. Germline CDR1 MDHEN, CDR2 SYDVKM. The CDR3 DNA sequence: TGTGCCAGCACCGGAGAAATGAACACTGAAGCTTTCTTT. It is translated as CASTGEMNTEAFF.

This chain uses TRBV7-9 with TRBJ1-5; D is unclear. With 1 base removed from V and 6 bases from J, the gap between germline ends came to 7 bases. The CDR3 consists of 13 residues. Germline CDR1 SEHNR, CDR2 FQNEAQ (reference sequence). The CDR3 nucleotides are TGTGCCAGCAGCTTAGTAGTCGGTCAGCCCCAGCATTTT. Translation gives CASSLVVGQPQHF.

This clonotype was observed many times. V is TRBV28 and J is TRBJ1-3; D not resolved. This CDR3 is 13 amino acids long. Deletions cut 9 bases from V and 9 bases from J, with 18 bases between. Germline V gives CDR1 MDHEN, CDR2 SYDVKM. CDR3 DNA: TGTGCCAGTGTAGGCGGACGGCTTGCCACCATATATTTT. Translated, it gives CASVGGRLATIYF.